This TCR beta chain emerged from a study of shared clonotypes between healthy human individuals. The wider study: CD4 naive and memory got three plates each, CD8 naive two, CD8 memory one. Study-wide findings and caveats: Against clonotypes common to all four donors, non-shared ones had lower generation probabilities. Roughly 4.7% was the fraction of naive CD4 clonotypes found shared across four donors. Measured sharing among donors was expected to vary with sequencing depth.

CD8 cells regarded as naive lacked CD45RO, were positively chosen for CCR7, and omitted terminally differentiated effector memory CD45RA+ cells. Concerning this clone itself: The antigen is not known. The DNA is left out, because the CDR3 cannot be placed on it with certainty; the CDR3 is given as TCRdb lists it.

The assay was immunoSEQ multiplex PCR, and TCRdb's table has in-frame clones only and misses some. This table holds 500,000 to 700,000 clones, roughly 96% found once. Termini included, the CDR3 measures 15 amino acids. CDR1 is LNHDA, CDR2 SQIVND, per germline (reference sequence). Specimen: naive CD8+ T cells sorted from blood. The rearrangement uses TRBV19 and TRBJ2-3. The sequence was collected from a woman aged 30 to 39 in good health. CDR3 amino acids: CASSIFGSETDTQYF.